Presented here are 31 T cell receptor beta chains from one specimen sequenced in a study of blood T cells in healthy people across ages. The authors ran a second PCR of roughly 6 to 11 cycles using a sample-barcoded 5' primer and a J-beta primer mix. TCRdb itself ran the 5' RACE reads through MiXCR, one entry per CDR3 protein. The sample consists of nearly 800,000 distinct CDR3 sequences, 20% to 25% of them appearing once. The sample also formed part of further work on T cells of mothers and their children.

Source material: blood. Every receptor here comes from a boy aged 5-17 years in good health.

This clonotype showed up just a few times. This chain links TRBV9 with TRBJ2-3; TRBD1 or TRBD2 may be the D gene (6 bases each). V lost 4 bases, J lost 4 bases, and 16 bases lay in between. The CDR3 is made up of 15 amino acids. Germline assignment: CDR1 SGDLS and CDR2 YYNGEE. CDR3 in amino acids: CASSKGGVSADTQYF. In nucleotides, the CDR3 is TGTGCCAGCAGCAAGGGGGGAGTCAGTGCAGATACGCAGTATTTT.

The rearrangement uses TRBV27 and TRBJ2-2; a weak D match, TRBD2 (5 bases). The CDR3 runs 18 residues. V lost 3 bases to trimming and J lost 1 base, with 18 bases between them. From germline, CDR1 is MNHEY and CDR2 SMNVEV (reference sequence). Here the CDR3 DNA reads TGTGCCAGCAGTTTCAATTTCCTGAGGGCGGTGAACACCGGGGAGCTGTTTTTT. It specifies CASSFNFLRAVNTGELFF.

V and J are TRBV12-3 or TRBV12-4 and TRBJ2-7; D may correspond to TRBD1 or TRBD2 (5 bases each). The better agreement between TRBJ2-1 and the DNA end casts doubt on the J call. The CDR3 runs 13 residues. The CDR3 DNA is TGTGCCAGCAGCCGATTAGAGGGGAATGAGCAGTTCTTC. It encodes CASSRLEGNEQFF.

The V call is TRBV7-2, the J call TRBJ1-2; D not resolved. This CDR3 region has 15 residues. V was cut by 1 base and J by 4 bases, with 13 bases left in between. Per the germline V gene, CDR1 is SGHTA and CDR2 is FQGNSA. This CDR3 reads CASSLERTVLYGYTF. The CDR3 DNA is TGTGCCAGCAGCTTAGAGAGGACCGTACTCTATGGCTACACCTTC.

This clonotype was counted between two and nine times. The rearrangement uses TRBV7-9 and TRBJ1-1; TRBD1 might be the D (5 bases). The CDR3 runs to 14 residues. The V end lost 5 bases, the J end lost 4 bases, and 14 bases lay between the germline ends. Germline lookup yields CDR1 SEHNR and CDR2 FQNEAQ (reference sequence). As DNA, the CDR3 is TGTGCCAGCAGCGTGACAGAGTTTGGCACTGAAGCTTTCTTT. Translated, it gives CASSVTEFGTEAFF.

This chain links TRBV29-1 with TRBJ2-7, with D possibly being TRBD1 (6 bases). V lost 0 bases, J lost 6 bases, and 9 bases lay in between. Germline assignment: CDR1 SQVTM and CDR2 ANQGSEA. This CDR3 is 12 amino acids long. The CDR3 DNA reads TGCAGCGTTGAAGAGGGGACAAGCGAGCAGTACTTC. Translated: CSVEEGTSEQYF.

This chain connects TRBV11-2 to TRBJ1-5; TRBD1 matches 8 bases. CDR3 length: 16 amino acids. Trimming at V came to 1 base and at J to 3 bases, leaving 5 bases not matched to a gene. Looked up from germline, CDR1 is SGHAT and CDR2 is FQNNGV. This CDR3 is CASSLVMDRDNQPQHF. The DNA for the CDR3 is TGTGCCAGCAGCTTAGTTATGGACAGGGACAATCAGCCCCAGCATTTT.

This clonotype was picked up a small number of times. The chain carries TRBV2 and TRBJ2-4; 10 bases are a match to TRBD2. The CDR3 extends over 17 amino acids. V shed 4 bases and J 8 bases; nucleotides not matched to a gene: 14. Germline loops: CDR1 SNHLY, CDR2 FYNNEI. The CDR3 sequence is CASSVSPLAGDYDIQYF. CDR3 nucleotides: TGTGCCAGCAGTGTTTCCCCTCTAGCGGGAGACTATGACATTCAGTACTTC.

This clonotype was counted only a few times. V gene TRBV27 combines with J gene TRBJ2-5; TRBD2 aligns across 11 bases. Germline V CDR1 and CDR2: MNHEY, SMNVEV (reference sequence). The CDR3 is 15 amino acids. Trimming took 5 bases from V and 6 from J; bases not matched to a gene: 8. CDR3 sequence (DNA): TGTGCCAGCAGTCCCTCGACTAGCGGGGATAAGACCCAGTACTTC. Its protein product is CASSPSTSGDKTQYF.

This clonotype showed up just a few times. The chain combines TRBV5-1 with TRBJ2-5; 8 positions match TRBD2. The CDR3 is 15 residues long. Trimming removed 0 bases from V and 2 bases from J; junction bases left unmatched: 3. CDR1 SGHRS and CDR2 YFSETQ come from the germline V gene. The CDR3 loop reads CASSLESGGQETQYF. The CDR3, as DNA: TGCGCCAGCAGCTTGGAGTCGGGGGGGCAAGAGACCCAGTACTTC.

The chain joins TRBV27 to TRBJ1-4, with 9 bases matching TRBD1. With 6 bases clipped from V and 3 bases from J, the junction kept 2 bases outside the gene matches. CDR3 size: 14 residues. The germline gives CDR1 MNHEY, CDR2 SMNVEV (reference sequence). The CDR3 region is CASRDRGSNEKLFF. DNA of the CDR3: TGTGCCAGCAGAGACAGGGGGTCTAATGAAAAACTGTTTTTT.

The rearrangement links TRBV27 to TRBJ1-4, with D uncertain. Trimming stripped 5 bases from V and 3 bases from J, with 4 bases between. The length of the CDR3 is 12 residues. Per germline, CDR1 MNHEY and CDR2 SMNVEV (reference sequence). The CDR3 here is CASSHPNEKLFF. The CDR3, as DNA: TGTGCCAGCAGTCACCCTAATGAAAAACTGTTTTTT.

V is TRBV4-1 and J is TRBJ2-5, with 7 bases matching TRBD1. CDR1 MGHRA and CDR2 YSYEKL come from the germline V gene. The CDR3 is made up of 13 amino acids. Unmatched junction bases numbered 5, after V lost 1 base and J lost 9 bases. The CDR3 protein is CASSQGQGGAQYF. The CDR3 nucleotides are TGCGCCAGCAGCCAAGGACAGGGTGGGGCCCAGTACTTC.

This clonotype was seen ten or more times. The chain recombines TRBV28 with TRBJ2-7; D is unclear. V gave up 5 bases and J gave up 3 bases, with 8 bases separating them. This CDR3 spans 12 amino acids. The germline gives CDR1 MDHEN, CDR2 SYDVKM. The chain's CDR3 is CASSGTIYEQYF. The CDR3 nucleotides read TGTGCCAGCAGTGGTACAATCTACGAGCAGTACTTC.

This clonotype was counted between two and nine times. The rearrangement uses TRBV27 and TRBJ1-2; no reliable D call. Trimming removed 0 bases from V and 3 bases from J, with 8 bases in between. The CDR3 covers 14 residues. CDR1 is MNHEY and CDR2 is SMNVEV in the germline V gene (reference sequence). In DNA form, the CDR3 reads TGTGCCAGCAGTTTATCAGGCTACGACTATGGCTACACCTTC. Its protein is CASSLSGYDYGYTF.

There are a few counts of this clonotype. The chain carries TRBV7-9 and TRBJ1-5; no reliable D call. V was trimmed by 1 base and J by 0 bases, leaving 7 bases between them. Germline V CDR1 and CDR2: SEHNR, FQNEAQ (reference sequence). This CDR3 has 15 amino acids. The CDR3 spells CASSLGESSNQPQHF. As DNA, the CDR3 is TGTGCCAGCAGCTTAGGGGAGTCTAGCAATCAGCCCCAGCATTTT. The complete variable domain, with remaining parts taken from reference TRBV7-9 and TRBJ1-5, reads DTGVSQNPRHKITKRGQNVTFRCDPISEHNRLYWYRQTLGQGPEFLTYFQNEAQLEKSRLLSDRFSAERPKGSFSTLEIQRTEQGDSAMYLCASSLGESSNQPQHFGDGTRLSIL.

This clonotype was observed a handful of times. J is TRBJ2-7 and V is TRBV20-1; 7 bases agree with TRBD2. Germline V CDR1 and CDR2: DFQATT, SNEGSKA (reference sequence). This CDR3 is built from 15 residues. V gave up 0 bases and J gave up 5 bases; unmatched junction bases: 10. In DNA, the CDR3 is TGCAGTGCTAGAGATCTACGCGGGAGCCCTGACGAGCAGTACTTC. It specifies CSARDLRGSPDEQYF.

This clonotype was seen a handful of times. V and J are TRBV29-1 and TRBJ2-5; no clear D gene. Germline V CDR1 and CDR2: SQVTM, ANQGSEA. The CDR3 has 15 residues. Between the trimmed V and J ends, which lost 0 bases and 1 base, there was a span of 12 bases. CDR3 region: CSVEDRVVFQETQYF. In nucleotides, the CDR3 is TGCAGCGTTGAAGATCGAGTGGTCTTCCAAGAGACCCAGTACTTC. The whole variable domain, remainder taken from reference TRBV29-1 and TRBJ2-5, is SAVISQKPSRDICQRGTSLTIQCQVDSQVTMMFWYRQQPGQSLTLIATANQGSEATYESGFVIDKFPISRPNLTFSTLTVSNMSPEDSSIYLCSVEDRVVFQETQYFGPGTRLLVL.

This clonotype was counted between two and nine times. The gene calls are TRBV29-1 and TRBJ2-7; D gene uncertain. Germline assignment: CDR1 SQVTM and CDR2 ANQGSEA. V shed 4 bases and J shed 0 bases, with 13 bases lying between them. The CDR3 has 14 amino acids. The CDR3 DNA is TGCAGCGTTGTGGGCAGGACCCGCTCCTACGAGCAGTACTTC. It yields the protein CSVVGRTRSYEQYF.

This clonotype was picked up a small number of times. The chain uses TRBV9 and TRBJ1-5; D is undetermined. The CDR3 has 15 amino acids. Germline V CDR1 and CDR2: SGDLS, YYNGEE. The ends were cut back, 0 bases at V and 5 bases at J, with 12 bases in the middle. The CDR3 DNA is TGTGCCAGCAGCGTAGGACCGGAAACCTATCAGCCCCAGCATTTT. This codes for CASSVGPETYQPQHF. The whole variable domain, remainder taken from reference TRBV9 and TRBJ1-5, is DSGVTQTPKHLITATGQRVTLRCSPRSGDLSVYWYQQSLDQGLQFLIQYYNGEERAKGNILERFSAQQFPDLHSELNLSSLELGDSALYFCASSVGPETYQPQHFGDGTRLSIL.

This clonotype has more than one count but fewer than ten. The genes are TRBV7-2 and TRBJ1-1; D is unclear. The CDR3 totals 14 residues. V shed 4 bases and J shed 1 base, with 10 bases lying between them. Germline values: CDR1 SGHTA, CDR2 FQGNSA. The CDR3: CASSSRRSNTEAFF. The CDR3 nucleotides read TGTGCCAGCAGCTCCAGACGGTCGAACACTGAAGCTTTCTTT. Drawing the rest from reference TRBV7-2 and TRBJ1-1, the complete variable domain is GAGVSQSPSNKVTEKGKDVELRCDPISGHTALYWYRQSLGQGLEFLIYFQGNSAPDKSGLPSDRFSAERTGGSVSTLTIQRTQQEDSAVYLCASSSRRSNTEAFFGQGTRLTVV.

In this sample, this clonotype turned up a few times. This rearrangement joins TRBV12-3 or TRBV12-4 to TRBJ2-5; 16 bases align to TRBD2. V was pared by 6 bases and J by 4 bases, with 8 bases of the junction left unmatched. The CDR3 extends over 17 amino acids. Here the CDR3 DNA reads TGTGCCAGCAGGATGGGACTAGCGGGAGGGGGAGGAGAGACCCAGTACTTC. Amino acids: CASRMGLAGGGGETQYF.

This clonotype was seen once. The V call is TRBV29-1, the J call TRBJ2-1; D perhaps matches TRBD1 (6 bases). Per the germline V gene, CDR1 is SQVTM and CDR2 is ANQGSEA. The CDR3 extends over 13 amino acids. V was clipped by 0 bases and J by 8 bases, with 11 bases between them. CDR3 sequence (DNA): TGCAGCGTTGAAGAAGGGACACGGGATGAGCAGTTCTTC. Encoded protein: CSVEEGTRDEQFF.

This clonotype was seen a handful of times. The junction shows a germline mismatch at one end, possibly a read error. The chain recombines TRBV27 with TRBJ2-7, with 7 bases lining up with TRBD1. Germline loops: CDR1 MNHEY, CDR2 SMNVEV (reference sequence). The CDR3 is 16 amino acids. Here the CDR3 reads CASSSLGQSISYEQYF. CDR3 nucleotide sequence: TGCGCCAGCAGTTCCCTGGGACAGAGTATTTCCTACGAGCAGTACTTC.

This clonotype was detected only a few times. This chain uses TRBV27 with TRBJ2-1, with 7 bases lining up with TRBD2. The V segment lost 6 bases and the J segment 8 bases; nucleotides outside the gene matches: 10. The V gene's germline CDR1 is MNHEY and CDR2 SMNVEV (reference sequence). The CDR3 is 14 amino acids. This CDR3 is CASRLLGGLDEQFF. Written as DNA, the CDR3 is TGTGCCAGCAGGCTCCTGGGGGGGTTGGATGAGCAGTTCTTC.

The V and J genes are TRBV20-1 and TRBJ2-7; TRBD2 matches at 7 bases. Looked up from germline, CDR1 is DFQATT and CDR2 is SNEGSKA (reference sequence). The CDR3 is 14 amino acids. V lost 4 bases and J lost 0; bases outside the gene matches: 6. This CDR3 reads CSANSGSSSYEQYF. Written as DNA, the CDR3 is TGCAGTGCTAATAGCGGGTCGAGCTCCTACGAGCAGTACTTC.

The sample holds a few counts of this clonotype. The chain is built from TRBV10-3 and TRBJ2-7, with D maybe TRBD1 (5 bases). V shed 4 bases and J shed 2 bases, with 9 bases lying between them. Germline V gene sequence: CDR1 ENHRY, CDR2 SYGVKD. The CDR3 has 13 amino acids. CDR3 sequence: CAISADSTYEQYF. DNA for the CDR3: TGTGCCATCAGTGCTGACAGCACCTACGAGCAGTACTTC.

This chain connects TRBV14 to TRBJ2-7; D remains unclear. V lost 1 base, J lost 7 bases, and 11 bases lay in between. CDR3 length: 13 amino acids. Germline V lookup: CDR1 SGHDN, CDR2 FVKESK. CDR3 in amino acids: CASSQGWGSEQYF. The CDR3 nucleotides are TGTGCCAGCAGCCAAGGGTGGGGAAGTGAGCAGTACTTC.

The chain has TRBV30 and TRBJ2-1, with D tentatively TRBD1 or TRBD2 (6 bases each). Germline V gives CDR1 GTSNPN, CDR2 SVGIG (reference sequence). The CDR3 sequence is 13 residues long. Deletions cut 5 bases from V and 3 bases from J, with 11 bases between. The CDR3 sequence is CAWSGADYNEQFF. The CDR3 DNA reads TGTGCCTGGTCGGGGGCCGACTACAATGAGCAGTTCTTC.

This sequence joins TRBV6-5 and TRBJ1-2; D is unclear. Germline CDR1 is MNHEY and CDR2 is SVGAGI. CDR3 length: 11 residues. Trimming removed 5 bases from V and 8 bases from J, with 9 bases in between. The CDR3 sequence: CASSNPGGYTF. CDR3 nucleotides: TGTGCCAGCAGTAACCCGGGGGGCTACACCTTC.

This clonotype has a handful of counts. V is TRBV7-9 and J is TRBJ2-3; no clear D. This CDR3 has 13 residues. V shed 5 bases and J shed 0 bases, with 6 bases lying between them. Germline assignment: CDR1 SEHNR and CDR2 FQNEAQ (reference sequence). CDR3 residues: CASSPQSTDTQYF. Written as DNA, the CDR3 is TGTGCCAGCAGCCCCCAAAGCACAGATACGCAGTATTTT.